Sequencing of this TCR beta chain was carried out in a study of cytomegalovirus exposure and HLA in healthy donors (dated by TCRdb to about 2017). Context from the whole study: A later analysis indicated that the 100 to 150 validation repertoires were generated on the platform also employed for the 650 to 850 repertoires of the first cohort. The aim of the study was to test whether cataloging public T cell receptors could identify signatures of past pathogen exposure. Besides the first cohort of approximately 710 subjects, a separate validation cohort made up of 120 different subjects was used. High-throughput TCR immunosequencing, statistical association of individual TCRs with disease status, and machine learning were combined to predict cytomegalovirus infection status.

The library relied on the immunoSEQ multiplex PCR assay. On the study's bioinformatics: A statistical classification framework was developed to diagnose cytomegalovirus status using the catalog of TCR beta chain sequences. Not all clones reach the TCRdb copy of this immuneACCESS table, which keeps in-frame sequences only. Checked studies attribute under half of the gap to unresolved V genes and leave the rest unexplained. V and J calls and clone size are those listed in that table; D and trimming were worked out from the DNA. This sample gives over 120,000 clones in total; approximately 90% of them show up just once. The top ten clones comprise less than 7% of the sample. The CDR3 numbers 13 residues from cysteine through phenylalanine. CDR3 DNA is the only sequence kept; it has 39 bases, read in frame from the first base. The V end loses 0 bases and the J end loses 6 bases, and a stretch of 8 bases separates them. Based on the germline V gene, the CDR1 and CDR2 sequences are MGHDK and SYGVNS.

The paper as a whole reports these results and caveats: Cytomegalovirus status was reported to be diagnosed by the classifier with high specificity and sensitivity in both the original and validation cohorts. The authors suggested that the approach could potentially be extended to other disease states and immunological phenotypes. A few of the identified cytomegalovirus-associated TCR beta chains were confirmed in vitro to be specific for cytomegalovirus antigens. While some public TCRs were present in many individuals, most TCR sequences turned up only very rarely across donors. A later analysis had no HLA typing for the validation cohort, so co-occurrence there was scored across all 110 or so repertoires. Of the cluster scores, 90% to 95% were above 0 in a later analysis, which found that TCRs clustered in the first cohort also tended to co-occur in the 120 validation repertoires. In the study, 164 TCR beta chains were listed as associated with cytomegalovirus.

Separate from the roughly 650-subject first cohort, the validation cohort of some 130 subjects was the group to which the donors belonged. The sample holds one count of this clone. The antigen it binds to is not known. No much larger clonotype is one base removed from it; base qualities were not supplied. The receptor chain draws on TRBV25-1 and TRBJ1-1, with the D gene uncertain. The origin of this receptor is a woman in her twenties or thirties in good health and CMV-seropositive. Specimen: PBMCs. CDR3 protein: CASSEYNTAEAFF. The DNA reads TGTGCCAGCAGTGAATATAACACCGCTGAAGCTTTCTTT.